The rows below give T cell receptor beta chains drawn from one sample of a study of cytomegalovirus exposure and HLA in healthy donors. Generated by immunoSEQ multiplex PCR, the TCRdb table keeps only in-frame clones and is missing some. The sample consists of over 150,000 clones, 78% of them appearing once. The sequenced material came from PBMCs. These receptors all stem from a woman aged 50 to 60 in good health and CMV-seropositive. The CDR3 runs from the conserved cysteine through the conserved F or W. Fields, in order: clone size, D gene, J gene, V gene, CDR3 DNA, CDR3 protein. The D gene is left open where the match is weak. Size is stated for part of the rows, as once, few or many counts, or as a class when the clone is expanded.

>-|TRBD1|TRBJ1-2|TRBV5-6
TGTGCCAGCAGCTTACAGGGGGCTAAAGGCTACACCTTC
CASSLQGAKGYTF
>few|TRBD1|TRBJ2-7|TRBV7-9
TGTGCCAGCGCATGGACAGGAGTTTCTTTTAGCTACGAGCAGTACTTC
CASAWTGVSFSYEQYF
>-|-|TRBJ2-7|TRBV21-1
TGTGCCAGCAGCTACCAACAGGGGGTCCGCTCCTACGAGCAGTACTTC
CASSYQQGVRSYEQYF
>few|TRBD1|TRBJ1-6|TRBV19
TGTGCCAGTAGTATCAGACAGGGGCCCAGCTCCTATAATTCACCCCTCCACTTT
CASSIRQGPSSYNSPLHF
>-|-|TRBJ1-2|TRBV4-1
TGCGCCAGCAGCCAAGATCCTCGAACTGGAGGAAGATATGGCTACACCTTC
CASSQDPRTGGRYGYTF
>-|-|TRBJ2-3|TRBV6-1
TGTGCCATCTCCACGGAGAGGGATACGCAGTATTTT
CAISTERDTQYF
>-|-|TRBJ1-1|TRBV30
TGTGCCTGGAGTCCCCTGGGACTGAGGAACACTGAAGCTTTCTTT
CAWSPLGLRNTEAFF
>-|-|TRBJ2-1|TRBV21-1
TGTGCCAGCAGCAGTCTCCGGGACAGGGTTAGGCACTACAATGAGCAGTTCTTC
CASSSLRDRVRHYNEQFF
>-|-|TRBJ1-2|TRBV19
TGTGCCAGTAGTATAGAGGGCAGGGCTGAGGGCTACACCTTC
CASSIEGRAEGYTF
>-|-|TRBJ2-5|TRBV25-1
TGTGCCAGCAGTGAACTCAGGGCGAAAGAGACCCAGTACTTC
CASSELRAKETQYF
>-|TRBD1|TRBJ2-5|TRBV15
TGTGCCACCAGCGGTTATTTGACAGGGTATGAGGAGACCCAGTACTTC
CATSGYLTGYEETQYF
>-|-|TRBJ1-6|TRBV7-6
TGTGCCAGCAGCCTGACACCAGACTCCTATAATTCACCCCTCCACTTT
CASSLTPDSYNSPLHF